The 10 T cell receptor beta chains listed next were all sequenced from one sample in a study of blood T cell repertoires in COVID-19 (dated by TCRdb to 2019 to 2021). Library method: the immunoSEQ multiplex PCR assay. This immuneACCESS table, as held by TCRdb, lists in-frame sequences with V and J called but not all clones. Of the missing ones, under half trace to an unresolved V gene in checked studies; the others have no known cause. A total of some 230,000 clones appear in this sample, about 86% of them only once. Clones ranked in the top ten supply 1.3% of the sample. The material sequenced was PBMCs or T cells enriched from blood (not recorded which). All receptors come from a woman aged 40 to 50 with acute COVID-19.

The chain joins TRBV15 to TRBJ2-1, with D possibly TRBD1 on 6 matching bases. The CDR3 sequence is 15 residues long. V was shortened by 1 base and J by 4 bases, with 11 bases between the two germline ends. Germline V gives CDR1 LNHNV, CDR2 YYDKDF (reference sequence). The CDR3 here is CATSRVRTVYNEQFF. CDR3 coding DNA: TGTGCCACCAGCAGAGTTAGGACAGTTTACAATGAGCAGTTCTTC.

This clone was counted a few times. The chain joins TRBV18 to TRBJ1-3; no reliable D call. Looked up from germline, CDR1 is KGHSH and CDR2 is LQKENI. The CDR3 runs 14 residues. V was shortened by 3 bases and J by 4 bases, with 10 bases between the two germline ends. Here the CDR3 reads CASSPTAAGNTIYF. The CDR3 bases are TGTGCCAGCTCACCTACGGCGGCAGGAAACACCATATATTTT. The full variable domain, completed using reference TRBV18 and TRBJ1-3, is NAGVMQNPRHLVRRRGQEARLRCSPMKGHSHVYWYRQLPEEGLKFMVYLQKENIIDESGMPKERFSAEFPKEGPSILRIQQVVRGDSAAYFCASSPTAAGNTIYFGEGSWLTVV.

This clone has just a few counts. The V and J genes are TRBV15 and TRBJ1-1; TRBD1 agrees at 7 bases. Germline assignment: CDR1 LNHNV and CDR2 YYDKDF (reference sequence). Trimming cost V 5 bases and J 2 bases; bases outside gene matches: 5. The CDR3 is 14 amino acids. CDR3 nucleotide sequence: TGTGCCACCAGCCGAGGGGGCGTAAACACTGAAGCTTTCTTT. Its translation: CATSRGGVNTEAFF.

The chain recombines TRBV5-8 with TRBJ1-1; D might be TRBD1 (5 bases). The V end was cut by 1 base, the J end by 3 bases, with 10 bases between. The V gene's germline CDR1 is SGHTS and CDR2 YDEGEE. The CDR3 totals 14 residues. CDR3 region: CASSLRPRDTEAFF. In DNA, the CDR3 is TGTGCCAGCAGCTTGCGGCCCAGGGACACTGAAGCTTTCTTT.

This clone was seen ten or more times. The V call is TRBV7-3, the J call TRBJ2-2; perhaps TRBD1 as D (6 bases). The CDR3 consists of 16 residues. Germline loops: CDR1 SGHTA, CDR2 FQGTGA. V was clipped by 5 bases and J by 0 bases, with 13 bases between them. The DNA for the CDR3 is TGTGCCAGCAGCCCCGCGGACAGAGCGAACACCGGGGAGCTGTTTTTT. As protein: CASSPADRANTGELFF.

This chain links TRBV5-1 with TRBJ2-1; 8 bases match TRBD1. Germline values: CDR1 SGHRS, CDR2 YFSETQ. V dropped 3 bases and J dropped 13; count of bases not matched to a gene: 15. The CDR3 covers 15 residues. The CDR3 DNA is TGCGCCAGCAGCTGGGGGACAGGACCCTACATGGAACAGTTCTTC. This translates into CASSWGTGPYMEQFF.

This rearrangement joins TRBV30 to TRBJ2-7; 9 bases line up with TRBD2. This CDR3 contains 11 residues. Per germline, CDR1 GTSNPN and CDR2 SVGIG (reference sequence). The trim removed 4 bases at V and 12 bases at J, leaving 7 bases unmatched. CDR3 in DNA: TGTGCCTGGACCTATAGCGGGAGAAGGTACTTC. Protein product: CAWTYSGRRYF. Filled out from reference TRBV30 and TRBJ2-7, the complete variable domain reads SQTIHQWPATLVQPVGSPLSLECTVEGTSNPNLYWYRQAAGRGLQLLFYSVGIGQISSEVPQNLSASRPQDRQFILSSKKLLLSDSGFYLCAWTYSGRRYFGPGTRLTVT.

This clone was seen just once. The gene calls are TRBV7-2 and TRBJ1-6, with a weak D call TRBD1 (5 bases). The CDR3 totals 16 residues. The V and J ends lost 5 bases and 8 bases respectively, with 19 bases between them. Germline loops: CDR1 SGHTA, CDR2 FQGNSA. The CDR3 DNA sequence: TGTGCCAGCAGCAAATACCTCGGGGGGAAGGATTCACCCCTCCACTTT. Encoded protein: CASSKYLGGKDSPLHF.

DNA for the CDR3: TGTGCCTGGAGCCTGCGTCTCAGCACAGATACGCAGTATTTT. Amino acid sequence: CAWSLRLSTDTQYF. The rearrangement links TRBV30 to TRBJ2-3, with D uncertain. The germline gives CDR1 GTSNPN, CDR2 SVGIG (reference sequence). The CDR3 runs to 14 residues. The V and J ends lost 3 bases and 0 bases respectively, with 10 bases between them.

The chain recombines TRBV24-1 with TRBJ2-2, with 8 bases fitting TRBD2. Trimming took 4 bases from V and 5 from J; bases not matched to a gene: 5. This CDR3 region has 15 residues. CDR1 and CDR2 from the germline V gene are KGHDR and SFDVKD. The CDR3 DNA reads as TGTGCCACCAGTGACCGGCGGGGGGTAACCGGGGAGCTGTTTTTT. Amino acids: CATSDRRGVTGELFF.